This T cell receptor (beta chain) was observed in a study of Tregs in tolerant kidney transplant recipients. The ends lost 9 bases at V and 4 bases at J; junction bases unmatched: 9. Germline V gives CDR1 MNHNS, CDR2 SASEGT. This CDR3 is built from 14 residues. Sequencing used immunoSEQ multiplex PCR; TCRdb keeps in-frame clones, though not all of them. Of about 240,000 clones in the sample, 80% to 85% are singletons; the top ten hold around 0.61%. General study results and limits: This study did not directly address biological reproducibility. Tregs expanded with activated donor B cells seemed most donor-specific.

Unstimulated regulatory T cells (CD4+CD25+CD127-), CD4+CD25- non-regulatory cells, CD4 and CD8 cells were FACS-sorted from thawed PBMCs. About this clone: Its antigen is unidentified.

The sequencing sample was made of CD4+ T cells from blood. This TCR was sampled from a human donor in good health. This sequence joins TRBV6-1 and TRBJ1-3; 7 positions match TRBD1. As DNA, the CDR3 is TGTGCCAGTCACAGGGACAGCTGGGGAAACACCATATATTTT. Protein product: CASHRDSWGNTIYF.